This entry features one T cell receptor (beta chain) sequence. In the authors' methods: Reference gene primer amplification in the assay estimated nucleated cell counts. Only in-frame clones appear in the TCRdb table, and some are missing; sequencing was by immunoSEQ multiplex PCR. The D gene and trimming were derived from the DNA, and the V and J assignments and clone size from that table. Found here are some 390,000 clones, roughly nine tenths of them singletons; the top ten hold 1% to 1.3%. Participants came from about two dozen US areas, aged roughly 18 to 95 years. The data belong to a study of blood T cell repertoires in COVID-19. Looking at the study overall: From the United States, Italy and Spain came samples of acute and convalescent COVID-19. The analysed material was cDNA or gDNA that came from T cells, B-cell-depleted T cells, or PBMCs.

V lost 5 bases to trimming and J lost 4 bases; unmatched junction nucleotides: 17. CDR1 MNHNY and CDR2 SVGAGI come from the germline V gene (reference sequence). The CDR3 has 20 amino acids. This chain links TRBV6-6 with TRBJ2-2; TRBD2 matches 12 bases. The sequenced sample consisted of PBMCs or T cells enriched from blood (not recorded which). The receptor's source is a man under 40 who had recovered from COVID-19. The CDR3 sequence: CASSHPQWASGRVGTGELFF. Here the CDR3 DNA reads TGTGCCAGCAGTCACCCCCAGTGGGCTAGCGGGAGGGTCGGCACCGGGGAGCTGTTTTTT.